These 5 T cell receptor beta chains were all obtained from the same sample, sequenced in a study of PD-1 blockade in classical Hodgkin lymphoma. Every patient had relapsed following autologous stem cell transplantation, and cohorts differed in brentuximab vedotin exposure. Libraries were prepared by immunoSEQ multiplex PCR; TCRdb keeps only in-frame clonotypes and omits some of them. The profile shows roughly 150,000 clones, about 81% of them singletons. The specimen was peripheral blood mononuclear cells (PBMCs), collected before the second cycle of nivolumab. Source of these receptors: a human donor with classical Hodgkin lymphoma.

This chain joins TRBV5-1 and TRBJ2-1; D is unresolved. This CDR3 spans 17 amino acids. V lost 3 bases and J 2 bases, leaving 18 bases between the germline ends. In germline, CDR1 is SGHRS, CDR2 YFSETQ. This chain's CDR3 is CASSSSVLHPAYNEQFF. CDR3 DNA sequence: TGCGCCAGCAGCTCAAGCGTTCTCCATCCCGCCTACAATGAGCAGTTCTTC. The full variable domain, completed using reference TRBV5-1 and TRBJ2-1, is KAGVTQTPRYLIKTRGQQVTLSCSPISGHRSVSWYQQTPGQGLQFLFEYFSETQRNKGNFPGRFSGRQFSNSRSEMNVSTLELGDSALYLCASSSSVLHPAYNEQFFGPGTRLTVL.

CDR3 region: CASSPRPATNEKLFF. CDR3 sequence (DNA): TGTGCCAGCAGTCCTAGGCCGGCAACTAATGAAAAACTGTTTTTT. This chain connects TRBV6-5 to TRBJ1-4; D gene uncertain. CDR3 length: 15 amino acids. Germline CDR1 MNHEY, CDR2 SVGAGI. Trimming pared 5 bases from V and 0 bases from J, leaving 10 bases between.

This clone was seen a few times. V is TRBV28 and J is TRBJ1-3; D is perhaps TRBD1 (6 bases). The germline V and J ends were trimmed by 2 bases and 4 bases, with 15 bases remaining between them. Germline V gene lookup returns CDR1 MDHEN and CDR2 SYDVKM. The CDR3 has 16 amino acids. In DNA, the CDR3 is TGTGCCAGCAGTTTAATGGGCAGGGGAGACGGAAACACCATATATTTT. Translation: CASSLMGRGDGNTIYF.

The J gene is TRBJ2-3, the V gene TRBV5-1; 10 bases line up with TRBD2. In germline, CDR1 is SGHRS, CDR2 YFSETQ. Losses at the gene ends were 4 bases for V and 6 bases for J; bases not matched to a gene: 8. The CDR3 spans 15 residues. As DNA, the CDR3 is TGCGCCAGCAGCGTAGCGGGAGGCACGCCGGATACGCAGTATTTT. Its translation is CASSVAGGTPDTQYF.

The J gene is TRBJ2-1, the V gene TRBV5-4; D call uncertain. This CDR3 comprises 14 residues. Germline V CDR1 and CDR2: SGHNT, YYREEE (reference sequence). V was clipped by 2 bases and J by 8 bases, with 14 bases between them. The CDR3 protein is CASSLSPERDEQFF. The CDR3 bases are TGTGCCAGCAGCTTAAGCCCTGAACGGGATGAGCAGTTCTTC.